A single sample is the source of the 5 T cell receptor beta chains below, sequenced in a study of regulatory T cells in long-lasting Graves disease. Arm-PCR of CDR3 regions and iRepertoire HTBI primers were used to build TCR beta libraries. TCRdb reanalysed the multiplex PCR reads using MiXCR and keeps one entry per CDR3 protein. Of 540,000 or so distinct CDR3 sequences listed, about 13% are singletons. Time point of the sample: newly diagnosed GD, antithyroid drugs for less than 3 months. Preparation of the TCR library used RNA extracted from PBMCs. These data also featured in a second study, about T cells in Graves' hyperthyroidism and ophthalmopathy.

The source was peripheral blood mononuclear cells (PBMCs), collected at new diagnosis, from a patient treated with antithyroid drugs. These receptors all come from a man between 25 and 39 years old with Graves disease.

This clonotype was seen many times. The gene calls are TRBV2 and TRBJ2-7; 10 positions agree with TRBD2. Per germline, CDR1 SNHLY and CDR2 FYNNEI. The length of the CDR3 is 18 residues. V shed 7 bases and J 0 bases; nucleotides not matched to a gene: 15. The CDR3 sequence: CASTPEVLAGSSSYEQYF. CDR3 bases: TGTGCCAGCACCCCCGAGGTACTAGCGGGGTCTAGCTCCTACGAGCAGTACTTC. The full variable domain, its missing parts supplied by reference TRBV2 and TRBJ2-7, is EPEVTQTPSHQVTQMGQEVILRCVPISNHLYFYWYRQILGQKVEFLVSFYNNEISEKSEIFDDQFSVERPDGSNFTLKIRSTKLEDSAMYFCASTPEVLAGSSSYEQYFGPGTRLTVT.

Ten or more counts support this clonotype. The chain links TRBV7-2 to TRBJ2-5; 12 bases fit TRBD2. This CDR3 comprises 15 residues. Germline V gene sequence: CDR1 SGHTA, CDR2 FQGNSA. V shed 7 bases and J 5 bases; nucleotides not matched to a gene: 8. The CDR3 reads CASKKLAGGGETQYF. CDR3 nucleotide sequence: TGTGCCAGCAAGAAACTAGCGGGAGGTGGGGAGACCCAGTACTTC.

At least ten counts were recorded for this clonotype. V usage is TRBV7-8 and J usage is TRBJ2-1; 12 bases agree with TRBD2. The germline CDR1 and CDR2 sequences are SGHVS and FQNEAQ. The CDR3 extends over 14 amino acids. Germline trimming cut 7 bases from V and 6 bases from J; bases unmatched to any gene: 4. The CDR3 here is CASTGTSGSNEQFF. The CDR3 DNA sequence: TGTGCCAGCACAGGGACTAGCGGGTCCAATGAGCAGTTCTTC.

This clonotype appeared a few times. The gene calls are TRBV2 and TRBJ2-7; D possibly corresponds to TRBD1 (6 bases). CDR1 is SNHLY and CDR2 is FYNNEI in the germline V gene. V lost 3 bases and J lost 2, with 14 bases in between. The CDR3 is 15 amino acids. The CDR3 sequence: CASSEAPRDTYEQYF. The CDR3 DNA reads TGTGCCAGCAGTGAGGCCCCCCGGGACACCTACGAGCAGTACTTC.

The chain carries TRBV24-1 and TRBJ2-5, with 8 bases aligning to TRBD1. Germline values: CDR1 KGHDR, CDR2 SFDVKD. After removal of 9 bases from V and 2 bases from J, the junction contained 13 bases not matched to a gene. The CDR3 length is 16 residues. The CDR3 bases are TGTGCCACCGGATTACCGGGACAGGCCCTTCAAGAGACCCAGTACTTC. Protein product: CATGLPGQALQETQYF.